Listed below are T cell receptor beta chains from one sample, sequenced in a study of cytotoxic CD8 clonotypes in ibrutinib-treated CLL. Assay used: immunoSEQ multiplex PCR; TCRdb lists only in-frame clones, some missing. The sample holds some 310,000 clones, almost 80% seen once. This material consisted of PBMCs, taken before ibrutinib treatment. The source of these receptors is a human donor with chronic lymphocytic leukemia. Both conserved end residues are part of each CDR3. Some rows have no size entry. The others give once, few or many, or a class for an expanded clone.

few | TRBV15 | CATSRVRAGEQYF
NA | TRBV9 | CASSDRGIGNTIYF
NA | TRBV9 | CASSSRQGVIDEQYF
NA | TRBV7-2 | CASSASYEQYF
NA | TRBV25-1 | CASSDAGGLQPQHF
NA | TRBV2 | CASTRLAGGETQYF
few | TRBV27 | CASSLVSLVSNVLTF
NA | TRBV19 | CASSIWWGRQDTTNYGYTF
NA | TRBV29-1 | CSVATKYSGANVLTF
NA | TRBV6-1 | CASSVGRSTYEQYF
NA | TRBV2 | CASSDSSNTEAFF
few | TRBV28 | CASSGGPVEQYF
few | TRBV10-3 | CAISESSEGSGNTIYF
NA | TRBV14 | CASSPGLNQPQHF
NA | TRBV10-3 | CAISGQDTDTQYF
NA | TRBV19 | CASSILALANYGYTF
once | TRBV18 | CASSLRGQVYEQYF
NA | TRBV2 | CASSEGRWDQPQHF
few | TRBV19 | CASSRLPGQGYNEQFF
NA | TRBV9 | CASSVTSGRAGETQYF
NA | TRBV25-1 | CASSVSTVLYNEQFF
NA | TRBV12-5 | CASGWGSGSYEQFF
NA | TRBV5-4 | CASSLYAGRETQYF
NA | TRBV7-6 | CASSQTGGSGYTF
NA | TRBV9 | CASTRQGGSTRETQYF
NA | TRBV5-4 | CASSLEGIGGYTF